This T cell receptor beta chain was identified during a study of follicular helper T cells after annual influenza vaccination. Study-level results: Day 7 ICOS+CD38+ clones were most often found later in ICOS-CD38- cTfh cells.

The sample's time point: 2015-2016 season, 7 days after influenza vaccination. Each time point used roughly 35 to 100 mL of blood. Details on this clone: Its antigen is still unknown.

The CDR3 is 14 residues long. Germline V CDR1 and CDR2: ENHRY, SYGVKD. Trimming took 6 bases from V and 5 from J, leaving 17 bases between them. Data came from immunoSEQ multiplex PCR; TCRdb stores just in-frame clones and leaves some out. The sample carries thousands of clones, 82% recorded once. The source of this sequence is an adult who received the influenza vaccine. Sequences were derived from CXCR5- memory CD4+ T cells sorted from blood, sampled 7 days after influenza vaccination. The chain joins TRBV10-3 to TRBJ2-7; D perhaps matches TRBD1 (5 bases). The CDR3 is CAIRDLGRENEQYF. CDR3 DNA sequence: TGTGCCATCAGAGACCTGGGGCGCGAAAACGAGCAGTACTTC.